One sample yielded the 23 T cell receptor beta chains listed below, sequenced in a study of T cell responses to AZD1222 COVID-19 vaccine. Produced via immunoSEQ multiplex PCR; TCRdb's table is partial and in-frame only. The data contain 150,000 to 200,000 clones, about 91% of them seen just once; the ten biggest clones take up around 4.6%. This specimen consisted of peripheral blood, obtained on day 0 of MenACWY control vaccination. The receptor source for this set is an adult in good health.

This clone has a single count. The rearrangement joins TRBV21-1 to TRBJ1-2; no check of the table's D call, TRBD1, against the DNA was made. TRBV21-1 constitutes a pseudogene. The CDR3 is made up of 16 amino acids. The CDR3: CASCSGDRGSLTGYTF. The CDR3 region has the DNA TGTGCCAGTTGTTCGGGGGACAGGGGGTCACTGACTGGCTACACCTTC.

The genes are TRBV9 and TRBJ1-4; D gene unclear. V lost 3 bases and J lost 5, with 23 bases in between. The CDR3 consists of 18 residues. CDR1 is SGDLS, CDR2 YYNGEE, per germline. The CDR3 protein is CASSAEGFAVAENEKLFF. CDR3 in DNA: TGTGCCAGCAGCGCTGAAGGGTTTGCTGTAGCGGAGAATGAAAAACTGTTTTTT.

The CDR3 loop reads CASSFVGGSYEQYF. Written as DNA, the CDR3 is TGTGCCAGCAGTTTCGTCGGGGGCTCCTACGAGCAGTACTTC. The chain is built from TRBV27 and TRBJ2-7; possible D gene TRBD2, 6 bases. The germline V gene has CDR1 MNHEY and CDR2 SMNVEV (reference sequence). There are 14 residues in the CDR3. The V gene lost 3 bases and the J gene lost 0 bases, with 9 bases spanning the gap.

This rearrangement joins TRBV6-5 to TRBJ1-3; D not resolved. The CDR3 consists of 12 residues. Trimming removed 10 bases at V and 4 bases at J, with 11 bases between. Looked up from germline, CDR1 is MNHEY and CDR2 is SVGAGI. CDR3: CATQSVGNTIYF. The DNA of the CDR3 is TGTGCCACCCAGTCGGTGGGAAACACCATATATTTT.

CDR3 loop: CASSVSARGHEQYF. CDR3 nucleotide sequence: TGTGCCAGCAGCGTTTCGGCCAGGGGCCACGAGCAGTACTTC. V and J are TRBV9 and TRBJ2-7, with a possible D match to TRBD1 (6 bases). Per germline, CDR1 SGDLS and CDR2 YYNGEE. V lost 2 bases and J lost 5, with 14 bases in between. CDR3 length: 14 amino acids.

V gene TRBV10-3 combines with J gene TRBJ1-3, with a tentative D call TRBD1 (5 bases). CDR1 and CDR2 (germline): ENHRY, SYGVKD. Trimming shortened V by 10 bases and J by 4 bases, and 17 bases separated the two germline ends. This CDR3 comprises 14 residues. CDR3 loop: CATTGEALGNTIYF. In DNA, the CDR3 is TGTGCCACCACGGGGGAGGCTCTCGGAAACACCATATATTTT.

CDR3 coding DNA: TGTGCCAGCAGCCATCTGGGATCTAATGAAAAACTGTTTTTT. Translation: CASSHLGSNEKLFF. The V call is TRBV3-1 (or the pseudogene TRBV3-2), the J call TRBJ1-4; D not resolved. This CDR3 comprises 14 residues. V dropped 3 bases and J dropped 3 bases, with 8 bases sitting between them. The V gene's germline CDR1 is LGHDT and CDR2 YNNKEL (reference sequence).

The J gene is TRBJ2-2, the V gene TRBV5-5, with 8 bases that match TRBD2. This CDR3 region has 18 residues. With 2 bases clipped from V and 4 bases from J, the junction kept 13 bases outside the gene matches. CDR1 SGHKS and CDR2 YYEKEE come from the germline V gene (reference sequence). The CDR3 DNA reads as TGTGCCAGCAGCTTAATTCCCCTAGCGGGCCCGAGCACCGGGGAGCTGTTTTTT. Residues: CASSLIPLAGPSTGELFF.

This chain links TRBV9 with TRBJ1-4; 9 bases map to TRBD1. V trimming: 3 bases; J trimming: 4 bases; junction bases outside the gene matches: 4. The CDR3 has 15 amino acids. CDR1 is SGDLS, CDR2 YYNGEE, per germline. In DNA, the CDR3 is TGTGCCAGCAGCGAGGGGACAGGGAATAATGAAAAACTGTTTTTT. It is translated as CASSEGTGNNEKLFF.

The chain couples TRBV12-3 or TRBV12-4 to TRBJ2-5; D gene ambiguous. CDR3 length: 13 amino acids. Deletions cut 1 base from V and 7 bases from J, with 10 bases between. The CDR3 is CASSLGGVGTQYF. DNA for the CDR3: TGTGCCAGCAGTTTAGGCGGCGTCGGGACCCAGTACTTC.

Regarding this clone: Other nucleotide sequences in the sample specify the same CDR3. The genes are TRBV6-4 and TRBJ2-2, with D possibly matching TRBD2 (5 bases). From germline, CDR1 is MRHNA and CDR2 SNTAGT. This CDR3 spans 14 amino acids. V lost 4 bases to trimming and J lost 4 bases, with 10 bases between them. The CDR3 sequence is CASSVGGPTGELFF. The CDR3 nucleotides read TGTGCCAGCAGTGTCGGCGGGCCCACCGGGGAGCTGTTTTTT.

The V call is TRBV11-2, the J call TRBJ1-2, with 9 bases that match TRBD1. With 1 base clipped from V and 11 bases from J, the junction kept 5 bases outside the gene matches. The germline V gene has CDR1 SGHAT and CDR2 FQNNGV. The CDR3 is made up of 13 amino acids. CDR3 DNA: TGTGCCAGCAGCTTAGCGATGGACAGGGGATACACCTTC. It is translated as CASSLAMDRGYTF.

The V call is TRBV3-1 (or the pseudogene TRBV3-2), the J call TRBJ1-2; D gene uncertain. Germline V gene data show CDR1 as LGHDT and CDR2 as YNNKEL (reference sequence). CDR3 length equals 14 residues. V was trimmed by 1 base and J by 4 bases, leaving 10 bases between them. The CDR3 DNA reads TGTGCCAGCAGCCAAGGGCACAGCCCCTATGGCTACACCTTC. It encodes CASSQGHSPYGYTF.

The chain couples TRBV4-3 to TRBJ2-3, with 9 nucleotides matching TRBD1. The length of the CDR3 is 15 residues. Germline CDR1 reads LGHNA; CDR2 reads YSLEER. Losses at the gene ends were 4 bases for V and 5 bases for J; bases not matched to a gene: 7. CDR3 region: CASSPRTGAGDTQYF. DNA of the CDR3: TGCGCCAGCAGCCCTAGGACAGGGGCTGGAGATACGCAGTATTTT.

V and J are TRBV11-2 and TRBJ1-2, with 11 bases lining up with TRBD1. The CDR3 is made up of 15 amino acids. Germline V gene lookup returns CDR1 SGHAT and CDR2 FQNNGV. The V gene end was trimmed by 1 base and the J gene end by 4 bases; junction bases not matched to a gene: 2. CDR3 protein: CASSLVGQGGYGYTF. CDR3 bases: TGTGCCAGCAGCTTAGTGGGACAGGGGGGCTATGGCTACACCTTC. The full variable domain, completed using reference TRBV11-2 and TRBJ1-2, is EAGVAQSPRYKIIEKRQSVAFWCNPISGHATLYWYQQILGQGPKLLIQFQNNGVVDDSQLPKDRFSAERLKGVDSTLKIQPAKLEDSAVYLCASSLVGQGGYGYTFGSGTRLTVV.

A few counts support this clone. V usage is TRBV27 and J usage is TRBJ2-3; maybe TRBD2 (6 bases). The CDR3 is 15 residues long. V lost 5 bases and J lost 4, with 16 bases in between. CDR1 and CDR2 (germline): MNHEY, SMNVEV (reference sequence). CDR3 bases: TGTGCCAGCAGTCGGGACTCCCGGCTTGCAGATACGCAGTATTTT. It encodes CASSRDSRLADTQYF.

This clone was seen a single time. The chain recombines TRBV29-1 with TRBJ2-6; the D gene is possibly TRBD2 (6 bases). This CDR3 is 17 amino acids long. V was cut by 2 bases and J by 0 bases, with 14 bases left in between. The germline gives CDR1 SQVTM, CDR2 ANQGSEA. CDR3 bases: TGCAGCGTTGAATCTTATGGGGGGAGCTCTGGGGCCAACGTCCTGACTTTC. As protein: CSVESYGGSSGANVLTF.

The chain has TRBV6-4 and TRBJ2-2; tentatively, D is TRBD2 (5 bases). The ends were cut back, 3 bases at V and 6 bases at J, with 11 bases in the middle. CDR1 and CDR2 (germline): MRHNA, SNTAGT. This CDR3 region has 14 residues. CDR3 DNA: TGTGCCAGCAGTGAAATGGGGAGCTCCGGGGAGCTGTTTTTT. It is translated as CASSEMGSSGELFF.

The chain recombines TRBV11-3 with TRBJ1-3; TRBD1 is a possible D gene (6 bases). V shed 5 bases and J shed 0 bases, with 11 bases lying between them. CDR3 length: 15 amino acids. In germline, CDR1 is SGHNT, CDR2 YENEEA. As DNA, the CDR3 is TGTGCCAGCAGCGCAGGGGCAAACTCTGGAAACACCATATATTTT. Its protein product is CASSAGANSGNTIYF.

The genes are TRBV24-1 and TRBJ1-1; 7 bases line up with TRBD1. The V segment lost 3 bases and the J segment 8 bases; nucleotides outside the gene matches: 2. The germline V gene has CDR1 KGHDR and CDR2 SFDVKD. The CDR3 contains 12 residues. CDR3 coding DNA: TGTGCCACCAGTGATCGGGACAGCGAAGCTTTCTTT. Translated: CATSDRDSEAFF.

The rearrangement links TRBV5-1 to TRBJ1-3; D is unresolved. Germline V gives CDR1 SGHRS, CDR2 YFSETQ. There are 15 residues in the CDR3. Trimming pared 0 bases from V and 0 bases from J, leaving 7 bases between. Here the CDR3 DNA reads TGCGCCAGCAGCTTGGGGTGGAGCTCTGGAAACACCATATATTTT. The encoded protein is CASSLGWSSGNTIYF.

J is TRBJ2-7 and V is TRBV7-9; no reliable D call. The ends were cut back, 0 bases at V and 5 bases at J, with 5 bases in the middle. CDR1 is SEHNR, CDR2 FQNEAQ, per germline (reference sequence). The CDR3 extends over 12 amino acids. For the CDR3, the DNA is TGTGCCAGCAGCTTAGCGACCGACGAGCAGTACTTC. It specifies CASSLATDEQYF.

Only one count was recorded for this clone. The chain employs TRBV30 and TRBJ2-1; 8 bases match TRBD2. Germline values: CDR1 GTSNPN, CDR2 SVGIG (reference sequence). Germline trimming cut 5 bases from V and 3 bases from J; bases unmatched to any gene: 6. The CDR3 totals 14 residues. The CDR3 region has the DNA TGTGCCTGGGTAGCGGGGACCGGCTACAATGAGCAGTTCTTC. Encoded protein: CAWVAGTGYNEQFF.